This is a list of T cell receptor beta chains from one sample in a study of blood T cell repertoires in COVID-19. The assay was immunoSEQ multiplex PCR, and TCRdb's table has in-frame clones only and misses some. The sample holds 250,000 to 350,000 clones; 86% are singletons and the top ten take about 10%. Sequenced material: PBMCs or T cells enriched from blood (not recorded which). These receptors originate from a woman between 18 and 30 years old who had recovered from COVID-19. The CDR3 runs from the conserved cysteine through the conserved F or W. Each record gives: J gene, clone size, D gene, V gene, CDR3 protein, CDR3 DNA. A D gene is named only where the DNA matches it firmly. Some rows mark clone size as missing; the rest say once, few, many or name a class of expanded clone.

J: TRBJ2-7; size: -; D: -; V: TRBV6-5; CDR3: CASSYSRSYEQYF; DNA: TGTGCCAGCAGTTACTCGAGGTCGTACGAGCAGTACTTC
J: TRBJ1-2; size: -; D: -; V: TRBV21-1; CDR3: CASSKGGGKDRAPRYGYTF; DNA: TGTGCCAGCAGCAAAGGGGGAGGAAAGGACAGGGCCCCTAGGTATGGCTACACCTTC
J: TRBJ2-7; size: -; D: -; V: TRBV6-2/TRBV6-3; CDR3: CASSPVGAGSYEQYF; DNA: TGTGCCAGCAGTCCCGTGGGGGCAGGGAGCTACGAGCAGTACTTC
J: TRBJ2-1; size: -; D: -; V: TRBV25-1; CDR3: CASSEGASSYNEQFF; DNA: TGTGCCAGCAGTGAAGGAGCCTCATCCTACAATGAGCAGTTCTTC
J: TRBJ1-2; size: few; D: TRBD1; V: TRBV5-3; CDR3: CARSLGTDRDYGYTF; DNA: TGTGCCAGAAGCTTGGGTACCGACAGGGACTATGGCTACACCTTC
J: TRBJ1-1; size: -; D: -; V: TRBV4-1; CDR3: CASSRSQGLVTEAFF; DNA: TGCGCCAGCAGCCGAAGCCAGGGCTTAGTCACTGAAGCTTTCTTT
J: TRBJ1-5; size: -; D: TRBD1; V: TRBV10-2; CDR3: CASGPDRAIQPQHF; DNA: TGCGCCAGCGGACCCGACAGGGCAATTCAGCCCCAGCATTTT
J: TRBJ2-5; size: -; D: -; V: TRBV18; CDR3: CASSPPLSGVETQYF; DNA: TGTGCCAGCTCACCACCGTTATCGGGGGTGGAGACCCAGTACTTC
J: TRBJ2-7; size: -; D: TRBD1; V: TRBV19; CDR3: CASSIQGQNYEQYF; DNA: TGTGCCAGTAGTATACAGGGACAGAACTACGAGCAGTACTTC
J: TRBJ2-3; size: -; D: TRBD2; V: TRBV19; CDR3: CASSKGTSGSRDTQYF; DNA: TGTGCCAGTAGTAAAGGGACTAGCGGGAGTCGGGATACGCAGTATTTT
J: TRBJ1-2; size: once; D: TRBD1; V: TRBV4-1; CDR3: CASSHPTGKFDYGYTF; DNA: TGCGCCAGCAGCCACCCGACAGGGAAATTTGACTATGGCTACACCTTC
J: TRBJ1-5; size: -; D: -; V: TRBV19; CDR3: CASSPGYNQPQHF; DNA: TGTGCCAGTAGTCCGGGTTACAATCAGCCCCAGCATTTT
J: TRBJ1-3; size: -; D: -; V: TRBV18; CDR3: CASSPVHLSGNTIYF; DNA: TGTGCCAGCTCACCAGTACATCTCTCTGGAAACACCATATATTTT
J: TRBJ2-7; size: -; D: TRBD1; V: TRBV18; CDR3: CASSPWDRDLQQYF; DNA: TGTGCCAGCTCACCGTGGGACAGGGATTTACAGCAGTACTTC
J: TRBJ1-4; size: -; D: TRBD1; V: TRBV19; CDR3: CASSRDRGEEKLFF; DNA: TGTGCCAGTAGCCGGGACAGGGGAGAGGAAAAACTGTTTTTT
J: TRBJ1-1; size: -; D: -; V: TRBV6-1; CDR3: CASSESWGKTHRGTEAFF; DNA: TGTGCCAGCAGTGAATCGTGGGGAAAAACCCACCGGGGCACTGAAGCTTTCTTT
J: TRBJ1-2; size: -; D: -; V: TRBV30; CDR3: CAWRDTGRPYGYTF; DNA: TGTGCCTGGAGGGATACAGGGCGCCCCTATGGCTACACCTTC
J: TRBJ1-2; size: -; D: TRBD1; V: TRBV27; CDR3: CASSSRQGTLYGYTF; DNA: TGTGCCAGCAGTTCACGACAGGGGACCCTGTATGGCTACACCTTC